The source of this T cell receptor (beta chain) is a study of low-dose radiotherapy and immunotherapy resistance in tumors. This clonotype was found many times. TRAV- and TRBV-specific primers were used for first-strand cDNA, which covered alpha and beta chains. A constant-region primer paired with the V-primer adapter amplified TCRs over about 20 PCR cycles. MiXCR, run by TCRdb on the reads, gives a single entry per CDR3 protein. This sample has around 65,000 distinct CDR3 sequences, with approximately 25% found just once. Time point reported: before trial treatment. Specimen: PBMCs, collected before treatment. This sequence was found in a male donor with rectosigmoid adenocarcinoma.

CDR3 sequence: CASSRLGAQDLFF. The CDR3 DNA sequence: TGCGCCAGCAGCCGACTCGGAGCGCAGGACCTGTTTTTT. This chain connects TRBV4-3 to TRBJ1-4; D remains unclear. CDR3 size: 13 residues. Germline assignment: CDR1 LGHNA and CDR2 YSLEER. Trimming cost V 4 bases and J 14 bases, with 17 bases left between them.